The rows below give T cell receptor beta chains drawn from one sample of a study of OX40 agonist ivuxolimab in advanced cancers. Sequencing used immunoSEQ multiplex PCR; TCRdb keeps in-frame clones, though not all of them. This table has more than 50,000 clones, approximately 80% appearing once. The specimen was CD4+ or CD8+ T cells sorted from blood, collected in a trial of the OX40 agonist ivuxolimab. The receptors come from an adult with an advanced solid tumor such as melanoma, head and neck, liver or kidney cancer. The CDR3 runs from the conserved cysteine through the conserved F or W. A D gene is named only where the DNA matches it firmly. Expanded clones are given a class, and other clones once, few, many or no size at all.

d_gene	v_gene	j_gene	abundance	CDR3nt	CDR3aa
TRBD1	TRBV5-1	TRBJ1-2	few	TGCGCCAGCAGCCCGACAGGGTCGGGTGGCTACACCTTC	CASSPTGSGGYTF
.	TRBV9	TRBJ2-1	few	TGTGCCAGCAGTGTTCCGGGTAGGAATGAGCAGTTCTTC	CASSVPGRNEQFF
TRBD2	TRBV7-2	TRBJ2-1	few	TGTGCCAGCAGCTCCGAAGGGCGGGGGAGCCCGATCAGGGAGCAGTTCTTC	CASSSEGRGSPIREQFF
.	TRBV6-1	TRBJ2-6	once	TGTGCCAGCAGCGGACTGAGCTCTGGGGCCAACGTCCTGACTTTC	CASSGLSSGANVLTF
TRBD1	TRBV7-2	TRBJ1-1	.	TGTGCCAGCAGCTTACGATCCGGGACAGGGGCCTTGAACACTGAAGCTTTCTTT	CASSLRSGTGALNTEAFF
TRBD1	TRBV5-1	TRBJ2-5	.	TGCGCCAGCAGCCCGGGGACAGGAAGGAACCAAGAGACCCAGTACTTC	CASSPGTGRNQETQYF
.	TRBV28	TRBJ1-4	.	TGTGCCAGCACAGGGACAACTAATGAAAAACTGTTTTTT	CASTGTTNEKLFF
TRBD1	TRBV6-1	TRBJ1-1	.	TGTGCCAGCAGTGGGTACAGGGGAACTACTGAAGCTTTCTTT	CASSGYRGTTEAFF
.	TRBV28	TRBJ1-6	.	TGTGCCTTCTCCCCGACAGGCTATAATTCACCCCTCCACTTT	CAFSPTGYNSPLHF
TRBD2	TRBV7-8	TRBJ2-5	.	TGTGCCAGCAGCCCAACTGGGGGGGACCAAGAGACCCAGTACTTC	CASSPTGGDQETQYF
.	TRBV5-6	TRBJ2-5	.	TGTGCCAGCAGGCCTACAGGCAGAGGGGCGACCCAGTACTTC	CASRPTGRGATQYF
TRBD1	TRBV6-5	TRBJ2-7	.	TGTGCCAGCAGCATGACAGGGGGACTTTTCTACGAGCAGTACTTC	CASSMTGGLFYEQYF
.	TRBV19	TRBJ1-4	.	TGTGCCAGTAGAGGGTGGGGACCCGAGGCTAATGAAAAACTGTTTTTT	CASRGWGPEANEKLFF
.	TRBV4-1	TRBJ2-5	.	TGCGCCAGCAGCCAAGACGAGACGCCGCAAGAGACCCAGTACTTC	CASSQDETPQETQYF
TRBD1	TRBV18	TRBJ1-3	.	TGTGCCAGCTCACCACCGGGACAGGGAGGGAACACCATATATTTT	CASSPPGQGGNTIYF
TRBD2	TRBV7-2	TRBJ2-3	.	TGTGCCAGCAGCTTAGCTTTAGCGGGGGGCGATCGCACAGATACGCAGTATTTT	CASSLALAGGDRTDTQYF
.	TRBV6-6	TRBJ1-6	.	TGTGCCAGCAAACCGCGAAACCTCAACAATTCACCCCTCCACTTT	CASKPRNLNNSPLHF
.	TRBV5-4	TRBJ1-2	.	TGTGCCAGCAGCCCAACAGGGTTTGGCTACACCTTC	CASSPTGFGYTF
.	TRBV12-2	TRBJ1-2	.	TGTGCAAGTCGGAATGGGTCGCTTAACTATGGCTACACCTTC	CASRNGSLNYGYTF
.	TRBV10-3	TRBJ1-5	.	TGTGCCATCAGTGAGCCGGGCATCAATCAGCCCCAGCATTTT	CAISEPGINQPQHF
.	TRBV4-1	TRBJ1-2	once	TGCGCCAGCAGGGACCCTGGGCCCTCCTATGGCTACACCTTC	CASRDPGPSYGYTF
.	TRBV2	TRBJ2-7	.	TGTGCCAGCAGTGACCCGTTCAGGGGGACTAGGGAGCAGTACTTC	CASSDPFRGTREQYF
TRBD2	TRBV11-2	TRBJ2-6	.	TGTGCCAGCAGCTTCGGGAGGGCCCACTCTGGGGCCAACGTCCTGACTTTC	CASSFGRAHSGANVLTF
.	TRBV6-5	TRBJ1-2	.	TGTGCCAGCAGTTACGTGACAGTGTCGTCTAACTATGGCTACACCTTC	CASSYVTVSSNYGYTF
TRBD1	TRBV14	TRBJ2-7	.	TGTGCCAGCAGCCAAATAGAGGGACGCAGGGGGGAGCAGTACTTC	CASSQIEGRRGEQYF
.	TRBV4-3	TRBJ2-4	.	TGCGCCAGCAGCCAAGATGGAGGGGGAGCAAACATTCAGTACTTC	CASSQDGGGANIQYF
TRBD2	TRBV10-3	TRBJ2-7	.	TGTGCCGGTGGGGGAGGGGCTGGTTACGAGCAGTACTTC	CAGGGGAGYEQYF
.	TRBV7-6	TRBJ2-7	.	TGTGCCAGCAGCGTAGGGGGGCGCGGGACCTACGAGCAGTACTTC	CASSVGGRGTYEQYF
.	TRBV28	TRBJ1-1	.	TGTGCCGGTCAGGTTGGCACTGAAGCTTTCTTT	CAGQVGTEAFF
.	TRBV18	TRBJ1-4	.	TGTGCCAGCTCTCCCCGACTTGCAACTAATGAAAAACTGTTTTTT	CASSPRLATNEKLFF
.	TRBV4-1	TRBJ1-2	medium-sized	TGCGCCAGCAGCCCCGGCCGGGGTGGCTACACCTTC	CASSPGRGGYTF
.	TRBV4-2	TRBJ1-5	.	TGTGCCAGCAGCCAAGACTACAGAGCGAATCAGCCCCAGCATTTT	CASSQDYRANQPQHF
.	TRBV21-1	TRBJ2-7	.	TGTGCCAGCAGCCGGCAGGGGGGCTACGAGCAGTACTTC	CASSRQGGYEQYF
.	TRBV15	TRBJ2-5	.	TGTGCCACCAGTGTAGGCTTTCAAGAGACCCAGTACTTC	CATSVGFQETQYF
TRBD1	TRBV6-5	TRBJ1-2	.	TGTGCCAGCAGTAAGGGACAGGGGCTCGGCTACACCTTC	CASSKGQGLGYTF
.	TRBV5-4	TRBJ1-1	.	TGTGCCAGCAGCGCGGGGAGGGAGGGGTTGATTATGAACACTGAAGCTTTCTTT	CASSAGREGLIMNTEAFF
TRBD1	TRBV5-1	TRBJ1-2	.	TGCGCCAGCAGCTCAGTCATGGGACAGGGAACTGGCTACACCTTC	CASSSVMGQGTGYTF
.	TRBV19	TRBJ1-5	.	TGTGCCAGTAGGGACAGCAATCAGCCCCAGCATTTT	CASRDSNQPQHF
TRBD1	TRBV6-1	TRBJ1-5	.	TGTGCCAGCTTGGACAGGGGGGACAATCAGCCCCAGCATTTT	CASLDRGDNQPQHF
TRBD1	TRBV7-2	TRBJ1-4	.	TGTGCCAGCAGCCTAGACAGGGCCATTGGCGAAAAACTGTTTTTT	CASSLDRAIGEKLFF
TRBD1	TRBV18	TRBJ2-5	few	TGTGCCAGCTCACAAGGGGGCGATGAGACCCAGTACTTC	CASSQGGDETQYF
TRBD1	TRBV5-6	TRBJ1-5	.	TGTGCCAGCAGCCGGGACAGGGGAGTTGGCAATCAGCCCCAGCATTTT	CASSRDRGVGNQPQHF
.	TRBV18	TRBJ2-6	.	TGTGCCAGCTCACCCCCCCAGGGTGGGGCCAACGTCCTGACTTTC	CASSPPQGGANVLTF
TRBD2	TRBV10-3	TRBJ2-5	.	TGTGCCATCAGTTGGAGGGGGGCGGGGGGGCCAGAGACCCAGTACTTC	CAISWRGAGGPETQYF
.	TRBV28	TRBJ1-1	.	TGTGCCACCGGCACTAACACTGAAGCTTTCTTT	CATGTNTEAFF
TRBD2	TRBV10-2	TRBJ2-1	once	TGCGCCAGCAGTGAGTACCTAGCGGGGGCCTACAATGAGCAGTTCTTC	CASSEYLAGAYNEQFF